Each of the 2 T cell receptor beta chains below was sequenced from the same sample in a study of T-cell memory formation after mild COVID-19. TCRdb passed the 5' RACE reads through MiXCR, listing each CDR3 protein once. The sample includes nearly 200,000 distinct CDR3 sequences, about 18% of them seen just once. Sequencing input: PBMCs or a T cell subset sorted from them (not recorded which). The receptors were gathered from an adult woman who had mild COVID-19 (a few samples of this study predate the infection). Cell type and time point are not known.

This clonotype has only a few counts. This chain joins TRBV11-2 and TRBJ2-7, with TRBD2 identical over 7 bases. The CDR3 has 14 amino acids. Germline loops: CDR1 SGHAT, CDR2 FQNNGV. The J segment lost 3 bases and the V segment lost 5 bases, leaving 7 bases of the junction unmatched. The DNA of the CDR3 is TGTGCCAGCAGCCCAGGGACTATAGACTACGAGCAGTACTTC. Its translation is CASSPGTIDYEQYF.

This clonotype was observed a few times. This chain connects TRBV7-2 to TRBJ2-5; 8 bases line up with TRBD1. The V gene's germline CDR1 is SGHTA and CDR2 FQGNSA. The trim removed 4 bases at V and 5 bases at J, leaving 3 bases unmatched. CDR3 length equals 13 residues. CDR3 residues: CASSSWTGETQYF. CDR3 sequence (DNA): TGTGCCAGCAGCTCCTGGACAGGGGAGACCCAGTACTTC.